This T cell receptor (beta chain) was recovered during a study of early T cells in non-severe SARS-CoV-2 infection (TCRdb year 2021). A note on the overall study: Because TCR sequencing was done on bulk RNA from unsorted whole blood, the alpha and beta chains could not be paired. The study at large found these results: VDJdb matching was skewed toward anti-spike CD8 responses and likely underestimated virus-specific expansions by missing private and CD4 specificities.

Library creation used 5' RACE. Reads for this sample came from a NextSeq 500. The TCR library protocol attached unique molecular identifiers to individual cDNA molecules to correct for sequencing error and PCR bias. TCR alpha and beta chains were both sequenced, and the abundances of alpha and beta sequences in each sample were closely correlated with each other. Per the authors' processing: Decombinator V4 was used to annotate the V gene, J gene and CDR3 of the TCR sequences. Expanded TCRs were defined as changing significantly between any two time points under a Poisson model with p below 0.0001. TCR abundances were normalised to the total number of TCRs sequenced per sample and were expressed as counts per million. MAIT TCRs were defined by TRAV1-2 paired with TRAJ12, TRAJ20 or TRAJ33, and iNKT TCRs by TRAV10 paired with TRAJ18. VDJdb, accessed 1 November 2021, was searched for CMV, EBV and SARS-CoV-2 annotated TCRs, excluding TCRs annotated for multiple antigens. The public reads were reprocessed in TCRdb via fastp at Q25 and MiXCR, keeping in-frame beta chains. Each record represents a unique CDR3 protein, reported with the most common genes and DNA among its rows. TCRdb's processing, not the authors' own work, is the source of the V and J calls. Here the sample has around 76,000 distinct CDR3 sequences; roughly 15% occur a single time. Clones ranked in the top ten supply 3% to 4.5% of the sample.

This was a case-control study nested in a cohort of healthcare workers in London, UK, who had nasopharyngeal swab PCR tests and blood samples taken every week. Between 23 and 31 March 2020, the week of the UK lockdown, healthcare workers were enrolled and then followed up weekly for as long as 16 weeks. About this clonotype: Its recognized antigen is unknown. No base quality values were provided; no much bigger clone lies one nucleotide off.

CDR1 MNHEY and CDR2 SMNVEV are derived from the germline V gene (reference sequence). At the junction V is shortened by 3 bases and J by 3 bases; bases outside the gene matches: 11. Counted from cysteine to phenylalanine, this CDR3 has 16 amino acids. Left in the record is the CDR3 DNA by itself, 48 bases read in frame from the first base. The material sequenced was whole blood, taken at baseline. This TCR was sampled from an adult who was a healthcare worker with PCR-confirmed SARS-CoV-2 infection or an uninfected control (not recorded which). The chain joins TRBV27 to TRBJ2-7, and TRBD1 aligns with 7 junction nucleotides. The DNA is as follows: TGTGCCAGCAGTTTTTCTTCGGGACAGCGGCACTACGAGCAGTACTTC. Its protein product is CASSFSSGQRHYEQYF.